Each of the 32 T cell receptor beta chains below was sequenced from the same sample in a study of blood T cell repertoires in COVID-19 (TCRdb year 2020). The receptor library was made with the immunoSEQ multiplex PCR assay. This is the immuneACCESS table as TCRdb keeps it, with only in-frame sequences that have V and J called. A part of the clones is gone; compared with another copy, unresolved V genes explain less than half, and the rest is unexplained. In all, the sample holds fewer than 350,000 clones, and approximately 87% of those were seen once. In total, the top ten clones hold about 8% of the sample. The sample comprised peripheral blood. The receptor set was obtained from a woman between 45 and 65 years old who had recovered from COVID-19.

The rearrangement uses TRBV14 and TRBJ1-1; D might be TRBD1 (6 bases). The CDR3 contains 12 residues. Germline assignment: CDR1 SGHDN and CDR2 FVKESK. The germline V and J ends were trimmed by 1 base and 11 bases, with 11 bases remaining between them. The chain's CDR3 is CASSQVNRGAFF. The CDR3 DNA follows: TGTGCCAGCAGCCAAGTAAATAGGGGGGCTTTCTTT.

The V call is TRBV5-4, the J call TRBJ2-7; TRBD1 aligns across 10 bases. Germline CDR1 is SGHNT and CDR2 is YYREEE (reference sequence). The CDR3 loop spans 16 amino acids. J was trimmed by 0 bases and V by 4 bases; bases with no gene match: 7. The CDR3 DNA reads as TGTGCCAGCAGCCGCTCGACAGGGGGCAGCTCCTACGAGCAGTACTTC. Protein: CASSRSTGGSSYEQYF.

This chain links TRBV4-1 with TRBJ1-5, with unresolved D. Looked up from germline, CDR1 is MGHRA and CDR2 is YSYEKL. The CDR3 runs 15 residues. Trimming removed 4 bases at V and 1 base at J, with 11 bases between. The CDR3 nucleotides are TGCGCCAGCAGCCCGGTAGGACTGAGCAATCAGCCCCAGCATTTT. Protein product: CASSPVGLSNQPQHF.

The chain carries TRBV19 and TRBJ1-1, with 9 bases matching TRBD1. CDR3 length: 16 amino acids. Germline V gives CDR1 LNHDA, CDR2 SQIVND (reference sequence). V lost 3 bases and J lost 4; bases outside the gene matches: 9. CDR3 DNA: TGTGCCAGTAGTATCCCCCTCCGACAGGGGGGCACTGAAGCTTTCTTT. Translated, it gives CASSIPLRQGGTEAFF.

CDR3 loop: CASSSGFGEKLFF. CDR3 DNA sequence: TGTGCCAGCAGCTCAGGGTTTGGGGAAAAACTGTTTTTT. The chain has TRBV7-3 and TRBJ1-4, with D perhaps matching TRBD1 (5 bases). Germline assignment: CDR1 SGHTA and CDR2 FQGTGA. The CDR3 spans 13 residues. Trimming cost V 4 bases and J 8 bases, with 11 bases left between them. The variable domain in full, completed from reference TRBV7-3 and TRBJ1-4, reads GAGVSQTPSNKVTEKGKYVELRCDPISGHTALYWYRQSLGQGPEFLIYFQGTGAADDSGLPNDRFFAVRPEGSVSTLKIQRTERGDSAVYLCASSSGFGEKLFFGSGTQLSVL.

DNA of the CDR3: TGCGCCAGCAGAAAAGAGGACAGGGAGTTCTATGGCTACACCTTC. This codes for CASRKEDREFYGYTF. J is TRBJ1-2 and V is TRBV4-3, with 8 positions matching TRBD1. Germline values: CDR1 LGHNA, CDR2 YSLEER. Germline trimming cut 6 bases from V and 4 bases from J; bases unmatched to any gene: 10. This CDR3 has 15 residues.

The CDR3 bases are TGTGCCAGCAGCGATACAGGGAGTGGAGAGACCCAGTACTTC. Protein sequence: CASSDTGSGETQYF. This chain joins TRBV5-4 and TRBJ2-5, with a possible D match to TRBD1 (6 bases). Trimming shortened V by 4 bases and J by 4 bases, and 14 bases separated the two germline ends. The CDR3 is made up of 14 amino acids. Germline CDR1 and CDR2: SGHNT and YYREEE (reference sequence).

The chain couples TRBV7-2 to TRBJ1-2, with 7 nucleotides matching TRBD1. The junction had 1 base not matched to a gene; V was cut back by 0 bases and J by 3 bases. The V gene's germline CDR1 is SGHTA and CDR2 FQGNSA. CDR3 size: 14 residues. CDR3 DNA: TGTGCCAGCAGCTTAGCGGGACAGTACTATGGCTACACCTTC. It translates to CASSLAGQYYGYTF.

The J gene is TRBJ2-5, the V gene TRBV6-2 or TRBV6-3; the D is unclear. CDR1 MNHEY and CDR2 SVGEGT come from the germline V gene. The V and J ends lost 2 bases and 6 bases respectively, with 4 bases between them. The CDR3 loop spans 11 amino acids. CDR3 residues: CASSYPKTQYF. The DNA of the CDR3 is TGTGCCAGCAGTTACCCCAAGACCCAGTACTTC.

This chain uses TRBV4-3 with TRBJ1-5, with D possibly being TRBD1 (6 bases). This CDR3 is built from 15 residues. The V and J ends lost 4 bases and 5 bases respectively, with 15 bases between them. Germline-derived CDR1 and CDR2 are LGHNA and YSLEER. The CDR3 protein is CASSPGEGGHQPQHF. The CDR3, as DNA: TGCGCCAGCAGCCCCGGCGAGGGGGGGCATCAGCCCCAGCATTTT.

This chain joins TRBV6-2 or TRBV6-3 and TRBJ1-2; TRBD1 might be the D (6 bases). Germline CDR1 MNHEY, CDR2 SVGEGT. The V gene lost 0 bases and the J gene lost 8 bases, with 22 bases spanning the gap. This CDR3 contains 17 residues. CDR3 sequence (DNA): TGTGCCAGCAGTTACTCGATACAGGGTCCCCCCTCTGGCGGCTACACCTTC. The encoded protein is CASSYSIQGPPSGGYTF.

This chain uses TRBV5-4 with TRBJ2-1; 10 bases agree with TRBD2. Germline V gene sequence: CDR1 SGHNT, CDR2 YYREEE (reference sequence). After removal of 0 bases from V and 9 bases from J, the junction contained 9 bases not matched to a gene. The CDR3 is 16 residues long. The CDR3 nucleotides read TGTGCCAGCAGCTTGGGATTAAGCGGGGGGGTGGTTGAGCAGTTCTTC. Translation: CASSLGLSGGVVEQFF.

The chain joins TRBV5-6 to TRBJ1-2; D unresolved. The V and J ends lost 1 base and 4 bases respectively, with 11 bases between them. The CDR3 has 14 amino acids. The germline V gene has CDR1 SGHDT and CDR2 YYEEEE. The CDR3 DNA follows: TGTGCCAGCAGCTTGACGGTAGCGCTCTATGGCTACACCTTC. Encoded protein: CASSLTVALYGYTF. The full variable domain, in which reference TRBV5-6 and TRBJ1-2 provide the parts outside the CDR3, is DAGVTQSPTHLIKTRGQQVTLRCSPKSGHDTVSWYQQALGQGPQFIFQYYEEEERQRGNFPDRFSGHQFPNYSSELNVNALLLGDSALYLCASSLTVALYGYTFGSGTRLTVV.

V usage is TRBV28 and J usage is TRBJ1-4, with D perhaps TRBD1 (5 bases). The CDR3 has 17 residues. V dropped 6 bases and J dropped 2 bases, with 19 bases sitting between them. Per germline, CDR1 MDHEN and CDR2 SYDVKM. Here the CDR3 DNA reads TGTGCCAGCAGAGTTTATAAGGGGATTTTGACTAATGAAAAACTGTTTTTT. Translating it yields CASRVYKGILTNEKLFF.

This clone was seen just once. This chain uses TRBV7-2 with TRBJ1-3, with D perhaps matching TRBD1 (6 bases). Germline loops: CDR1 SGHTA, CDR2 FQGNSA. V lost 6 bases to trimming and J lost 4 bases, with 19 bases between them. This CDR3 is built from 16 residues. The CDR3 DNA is TGTGCCAGCAGTAATCAGGGGAGTTCGAGCGGAAACACCATATATTTT. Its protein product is CASSNQGSSSGNTIYF.

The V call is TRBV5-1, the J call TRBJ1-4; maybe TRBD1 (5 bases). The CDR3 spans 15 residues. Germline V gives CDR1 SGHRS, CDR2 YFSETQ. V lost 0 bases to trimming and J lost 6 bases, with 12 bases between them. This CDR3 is CASSLEGTSDEKLFF. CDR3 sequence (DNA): TGCGCCAGCAGCTTGGAAGGGACTTCGGATGAAAAACTGTTTTTT.

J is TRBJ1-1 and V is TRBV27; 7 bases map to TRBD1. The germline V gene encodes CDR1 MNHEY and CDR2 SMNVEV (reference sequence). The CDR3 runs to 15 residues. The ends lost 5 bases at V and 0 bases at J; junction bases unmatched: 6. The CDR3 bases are TGTGCCAGCAGTCCTTGGACAGGAATGAACACTGAAGCTTTCTTT. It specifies CASSPWTGMNTEAFF.

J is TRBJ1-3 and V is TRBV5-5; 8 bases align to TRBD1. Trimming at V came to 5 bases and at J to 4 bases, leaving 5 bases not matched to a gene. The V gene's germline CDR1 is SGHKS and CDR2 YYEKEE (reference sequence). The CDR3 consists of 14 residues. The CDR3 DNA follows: TGTGCCAGCAGGAGACAGGGGCCAGGAAACACCATATATTTT. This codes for CASRRQGPGNTIYF.

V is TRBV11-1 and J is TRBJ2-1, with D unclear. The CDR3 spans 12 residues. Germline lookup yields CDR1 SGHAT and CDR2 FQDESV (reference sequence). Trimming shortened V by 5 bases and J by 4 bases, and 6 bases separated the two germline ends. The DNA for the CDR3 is TGTGCCAGCAGCGAGAAGTACAATGAGCAGTTCTTC. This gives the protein CASSEKYNEQFF.

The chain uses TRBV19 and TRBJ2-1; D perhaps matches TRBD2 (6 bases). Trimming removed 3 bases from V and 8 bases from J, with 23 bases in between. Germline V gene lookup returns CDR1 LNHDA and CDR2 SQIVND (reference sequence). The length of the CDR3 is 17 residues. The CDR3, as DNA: TGTGCCAGTAGTATGGGAGGCGCCGGGGGTCTCCTGGATGAGCAGTTCTTC. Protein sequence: CASSMGGAGGLLDEQFF.

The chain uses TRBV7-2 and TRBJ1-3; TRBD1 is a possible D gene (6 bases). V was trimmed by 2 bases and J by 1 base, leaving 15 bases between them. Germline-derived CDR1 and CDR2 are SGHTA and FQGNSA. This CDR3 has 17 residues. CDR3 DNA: TGTGCCAGCAGCTTACTTGGCAGGGGAGTGTCTGGAAACACCATATATTTT. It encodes CASSLLGRGVSGNTIYF.

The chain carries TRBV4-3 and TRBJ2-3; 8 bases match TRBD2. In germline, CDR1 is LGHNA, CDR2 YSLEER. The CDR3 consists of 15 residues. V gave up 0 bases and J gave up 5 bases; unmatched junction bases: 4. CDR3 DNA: TGCGCCAGCAGCCAAGATGCGGGAGGAATAGATACGCAGTATTTT. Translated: CASSQDAGGIDTQYF.

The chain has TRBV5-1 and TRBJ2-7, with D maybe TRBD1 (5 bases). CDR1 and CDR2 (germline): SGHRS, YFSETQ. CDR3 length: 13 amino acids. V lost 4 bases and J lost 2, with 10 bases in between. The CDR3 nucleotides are TGCGCCAGCAGCGCCAGACAGACCTACGAGCAGTACTTC. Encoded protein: CASSARQTYEQYF.

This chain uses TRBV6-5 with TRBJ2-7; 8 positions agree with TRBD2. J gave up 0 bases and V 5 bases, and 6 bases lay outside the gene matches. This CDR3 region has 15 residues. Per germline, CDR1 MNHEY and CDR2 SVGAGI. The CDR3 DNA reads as TGTGCCAGCAGTCTTAGCGGGGCCCTCTCCTACGAGCAGTACTTC. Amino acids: CASSLSGALSYEQYF.

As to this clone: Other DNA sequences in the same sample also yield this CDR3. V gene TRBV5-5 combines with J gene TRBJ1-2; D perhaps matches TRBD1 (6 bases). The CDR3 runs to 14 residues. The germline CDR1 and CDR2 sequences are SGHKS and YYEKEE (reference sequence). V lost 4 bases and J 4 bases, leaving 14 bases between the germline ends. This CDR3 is CASSPDSGGYGYTF. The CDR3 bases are TGTGCCAGCAGCCCGGACAGTGGAGGCTATGGCTACACCTTC.

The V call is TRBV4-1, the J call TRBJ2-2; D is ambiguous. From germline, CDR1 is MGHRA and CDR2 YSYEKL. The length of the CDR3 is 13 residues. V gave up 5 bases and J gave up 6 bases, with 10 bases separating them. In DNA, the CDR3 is TGCGCCAGCAGCGCCAGGTGGGCCGGGGAGCTGTTTTTT. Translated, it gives CASSARWAGELFF.

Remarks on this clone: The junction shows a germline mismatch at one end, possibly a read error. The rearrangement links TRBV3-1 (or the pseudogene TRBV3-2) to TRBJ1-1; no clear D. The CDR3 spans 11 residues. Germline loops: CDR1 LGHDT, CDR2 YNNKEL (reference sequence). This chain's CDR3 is CASSQEFGLSF. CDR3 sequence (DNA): TGTGCCAGCAGCCAAGAGTTTGGACTTTCCTTT.

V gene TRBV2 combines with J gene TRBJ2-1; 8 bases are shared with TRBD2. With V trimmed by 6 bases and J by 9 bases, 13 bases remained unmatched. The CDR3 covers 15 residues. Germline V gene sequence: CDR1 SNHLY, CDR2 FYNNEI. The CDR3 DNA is TGTGCCAGCAGGGGGCTGGCGGGGGGTGTGGGTGAGCAGTTCTTC. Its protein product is CASRGLAGGVGEQFF.

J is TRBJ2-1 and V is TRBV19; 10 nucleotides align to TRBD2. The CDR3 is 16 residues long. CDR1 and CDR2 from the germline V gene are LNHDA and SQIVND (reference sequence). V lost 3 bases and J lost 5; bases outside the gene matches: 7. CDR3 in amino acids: CASSITSGEANNEQFF. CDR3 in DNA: TGTGCCAGTAGTATTACTAGCGGGGAGGCAAACAATGAGCAGTTCTTC.

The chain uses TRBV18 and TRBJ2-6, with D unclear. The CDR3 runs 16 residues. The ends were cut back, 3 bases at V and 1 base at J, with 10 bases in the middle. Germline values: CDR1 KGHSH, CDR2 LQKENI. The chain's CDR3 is CASSPSGWSGANVLTF. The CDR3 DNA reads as TGTGCCAGCTCACCGTCCGGGTGGTCTGGGGCCAACGTCCTGACTTTC.

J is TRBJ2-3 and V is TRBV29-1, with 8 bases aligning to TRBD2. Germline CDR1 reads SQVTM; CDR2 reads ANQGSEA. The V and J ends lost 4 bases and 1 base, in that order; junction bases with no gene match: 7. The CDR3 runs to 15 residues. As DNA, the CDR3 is TGCAGCGTTGTTTACGGGAGGGATGGCACAGATACGCAGTATTTT. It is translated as CSVVYGRDGTDTQYF.

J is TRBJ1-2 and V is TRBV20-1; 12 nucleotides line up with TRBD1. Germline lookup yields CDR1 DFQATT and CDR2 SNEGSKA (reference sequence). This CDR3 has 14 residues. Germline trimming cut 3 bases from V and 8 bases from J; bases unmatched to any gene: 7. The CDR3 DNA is TGCAGTGCTAGTAAGGGACAGGGGGCTTACGGCTACACCTTC. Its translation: CSASKGQGAYGYTF.